The sequence of this T cell receptor beta chain was determined in a study of blood T cell repertoires in COVID-19. On the study more broadly: COVID-19 samples from acute and convalescent phases originated in the United States, Italy and Spain. T cells, B-cell-depleted T cells, or PBMCs provided the cDNA or gDNA that served as material.

Original processing notes: For nucleated cells, counts were estimated from reference gene primer amplification. Clones were read by immunoSEQ multiplex PCR, and TCRdb kept only the in-frame ones, dropping some. The DNA gave D and trimming, while V, J and clone size come from that table. The sample includes roughly 240,000 clones, almost 85% seen only once; the top ten take about 8.2%. Recruitment covered about two dozen US areas and drew participants whose ages spanned roughly 18 to 100 years. The CDR3 has 15 residues. The germline V and J ends were trimmed by 1 base and 3 bases, with 13 bases remaining between them. CDR1 is MGHDK and CDR2 is SYGVNS in the germline V gene.

The rearrangement joins TRBV25-1 to TRBJ2-7, with a weak D call TRBD1 (7 bases). Sequencing input: PBMCs or T cells enriched from blood (not recorded which). This TCR was sampled from a woman aged 50 to 60 with acute COVID-19. The CDR3 sequence: CASSEWGRGVYEQYF. The DNA of the CDR3 is TGTGCCAGCAGTGAATGGGGCAGGGGGGTCTACGAGCAGTACTTC.